Below, one TCR beta chain is given with its context. Its specificity is unknown. The data are from a study of PD-1 blockade in classical Hodgkin lymphoma. Study-wide points: As was reported, newly diagnosed patients showed lower baseline TCR diversity than healthy donors did.

Germline assignment: CDR1 MNHEY and CDR2 SMNVEV (reference sequence). The junction had 14 bases not matched to a gene; V was cut back by 9 bases and J by 2 bases. This CDR3 region has 16 residues. Each patient relapsed following autologous stem cell transplantation, and prior brentuximab vedotin exposure differed. Best responses were complete response, partial response or progressive disease. Using immunoSEQ multiplex PCR, the repertoire was profiled, and TCRdb retains in-frame clones only, with some absent. The sample contains 41,000 or so clones, more than 70% of which appear only once. V and J are TRBV27 and TRBJ2-7; 9 bases align to TRBD1. This receptor was taken from a human donor with classical Hodgkin lymphoma. The source material was peripheral blood mononuclear cells (PBMCs), sampled at baseline. Written as DNA, the CDR3 is TGTGCCAGAGGGGACAGGGCCATCACTGGGGCCTACGAGCAGTACTTC. This encodes CARGDRAITGAYEQYF.